The 13 T cell receptor beta chains given below trace back to one sample, sequenced in a study of identical twins. MiXCR, run by TCRdb on the 5' RACE reads, gives a single entry per CDR3 protein. The sample records about 890,000 distinct CDR3 sequences, 9% to 15% being singletons. These data also featured in a second study, about yellow fever vaccine responses in identical twins.

The sample was PBMCs. The receptor set was obtained from a woman between 18 and 30 years old in good health.

V and J are TRBV10-3 and TRBJ1-5; weak D call: TRBD1 (6 bases). The CDR3 runs 16 residues. Germline V gene lookup returns CDR1 ENHRY and CDR2 SYGVKD. V dropped 1 base and J dropped 1 base, with 11 bases sitting between them. CDR3 DNA sequence: TGTGCCATCAGTGAGTATGATCAGGGGAGCAATCAGCCCCAGCATTTT. Residues: CAISEYDQGSNQPQHF.

This clonotype was observed many times. The gene calls are TRBV5-1 and TRBJ2-3, with 9 positions matching TRBD2. There are 16 residues in the CDR3. CDR1 and CDR2 (germline): SGHRS, YFSETQ. With V trimmed by 4 bases and J by 4 bases, 10 bases remained unmatched. CDR3 amino acids: CASSAGLAFASDTQYF. In DNA form, the CDR3 reads TGCGCCAGCAGCGCGGGACTAGCCTTCGCATCAGATACGCAGTATTTT.

Notes on this clonotype: This is likely a read error, given that the CDR3 carries no conserved phenylalanine or tryptophan at its end. V is TRBV6-1 and J is TRBJ2-7; tentative D call: TRBD1 (6 bases). Germline-derived CDR1 and CDR2 are MNHNS and SASEGT. This CDR3 region has 14 residues. V was cut by 7 bases and J by 6 bases, with 19 bases left in between. As DNA, the CDR3 is TGTGCCAGCAAGGTGGAGCAGGGGAGTGCCGAGCAGTACTTA. This sequence encodes CASKVEQGSAEQYL.

The chain is built from TRBV24-1 and TRBJ2-2; 8 bases align to TRBD2. The germline V gene has CDR1 KGHDR and CDR2 SFDVKD. V shed 3 bases and J 5 bases; nucleotides not matched to a gene: 10. CDR3 size: 17 residues. The CDR3 bases are TGTGCCACCAGTGATAGAGGGAATAGCGGGATGACCGGGGAGCTGTTTTTT. Protein: CATSDRGNSGMTGELFF.

This clonotype was seen more than once but under ten times. The chain couples TRBV5-1 to TRBJ2-3; 9 positions match TRBD1. CDR1 is SGHRS, CDR2 YFSETQ, per germline. CDR3 length: 16 amino acids. V was clipped by 1 base and J by 5 bases; unmatched bases: 8. CDR3 amino acids: CASSLRGQGDLDTQYF. In nucleotides, the CDR3 is TGCGCCAGCAGCTTGCGGGGACAGGGAGACTTAGATACGCAGTATTTT.

This clonotype was seen a handful of times. This rearrangement joins TRBV21-1 to TRBJ1-2; the D call TRBD1 from the table was never checked on the DNA. TRBV21-1 is deemed a pseudogene. CDR3 length: 14 amino acids. CDR3 sequence reads: CASSKAGPGNGYTF. The CDR3 nucleotides read TGTGCCAGCAGCAAAGCCGGCCCAGGGAATGGCTACACCTTC.

This clonotype was seen more than once but under ten times. DNA for the CDR3: TGTGCCATCAGTGTCGCACCCGGACTAGCGGGAGTTGTGGGAGAGACCCAGTACTTC. Its protein is CAISVAPGLAGVVGETQYF. This rearrangement joins TRBV10-3 to TRBJ2-5; 13 nucleotides match TRBD2. CDR1 ENHRY and CDR2 SYGVKD come from the germline V gene. The length of the CDR3 is 19 residues. The J segment lost 4 bases and the V segment lost 4 bases, leaving 15 bases of the junction unmatched.

This clonotype was counted only a few times. The chain employs TRBV12-3 or TRBV12-4 and TRBJ2-1, with 7 bases fitting TRBD1. The trim removed 3 bases at V and 9 bases at J, leaving 8 bases unmatched. CDR3 length: 14 residues. Written as DNA, the CDR3 is TGTGCCAGCAGTTTCGTCGGCTCAGGGGGTGAGCAGTTCTTC. Translated, it gives CASSFVGSGGEQFF.

The CDR3 is CASSPDRVSQPQHF. The CDR3 DNA follows: TGTGCCAGCAGCCCAGACAGGGTAAGTCAGCCCCAGCATTTT. The chain links TRBV3-1 to TRBJ1-5; 7 bases map to TRBD1. CDR3 size: 14 residues. The germline V gene has CDR1 LGHDT and CDR2 YNNKEL (reference sequence). Trimming at V came to 4 bases and at J to 6 bases, leaving 6 bases not matched to a gene. Full variable domain (rest looked up from reference TRBV3-1 and TRBJ1-5): DTAVSQTPKYLVTQMGNDKSIKCEQNLGHDTMYWYKQDSKKFLKIMFSYNNKELIINETVPNRFSPKSPDKAHLNLHINSLELGDSAVYFCASSPDRVSQPQHFGDGTRLSIL.

A remark on this clonotype: One end of the junction does not line up with germline, which may come from a read error. V and J are TRBV11-1 and TRBJ1-1; 8 bases map to TRBD1. The V gene's germline CDR1 is SGHAT and CDR2 FQDESV (reference sequence). The CDR3 has 19 residues. CDR3 sequence reads: CASSLDGPGTGDPNTEAFF. For the CDR3, the DNA is TGTGCCAGCAGTTTAGATGGGCCCGGGACAGGAGACCCTAATACTGAAGCTTTCTTT.

This clonotype was observed at least ten times. This sequence joins TRBV12-3 or TRBV12-4 and TRBJ2-5, with D perhaps being TRBD1 or TRBD2 (5 bases each). V lost 6 bases and J 4 bases, leaving 15 bases between the germline ends. The CDR3 is 14 amino acids. The CDR3 region has the DNA TGTGCCAGCAGAGCGACGGGTGGGGGAGAGACCCAGTACTTC. Translating gives CASRATGGGETQYF.

The V gene is TRBV29-1, the J gene TRBJ1-3; tentative D call: TRBD1 (5 bases). Germline values: CDR1 SQVTM, CDR2 ANQGSEA. This CDR3 is 13 amino acids long. V was cut by 2 bases and J by 6 bases, with 11 bases left in between. This CDR3 reads CSVELGGVNTIYF. DNA of the CDR3: TGCAGCGTTGAACTGGGGGGTGTAAACACCATATATTTT.

Notes on this clonotype: The germline gene is not matched at one end of the junction; a read error may be the cause. The chain uses TRBV4-2 and TRBJ1-1, with no clear D. The CDR3 is 13 amino acids. The germline V gene encodes CDR1 LGHNA and CDR2 YNFKEQ. The CDR3 is CASSQDLWTEAFF. The CDR3, as DNA: TGTGCCAGCAGTCAAGATTTATGGACTGAAGCTTTCTTT.